These 32 T cell receptor beta chains share one sample of origin, sequenced in a study of OX40 agonist ivuxolimab in advanced cancers. TCRdb's table, derived via immunoSEQ multiplex PCR, lists solely in-frame clones and lacks some. The sample has around 86,000 clones, about 80% seen once; the top ten hold 2.5% to 3%. The sequences come from CD4+ or CD8+ T cells sorted from blood, collected in a trial of the OX40 agonist ivuxolimab. The receptors come from an adult with an advanced solid tumor such as melanoma, head and neck, liver or kidney cancer.

The chain carries TRBV4-3 and TRBJ1-4, with 7 nucleotides matching TRBD1. CDR3 length equals 16 residues. With 9 bases clipped from V and 6 bases from J, the junction kept 16 bases outside the gene matches. CDR1 is LGHNA, CDR2 YSLEER, per germline. The CDR3 is CASQSIEQGTDEKLFF. DNA for the CDR3: TGCGCCAGTCAATCAATAGAACAGGGGACGGATGAAAAACTGTTTTTT.

The chain carries TRBV5-6 and TRBJ2-7; 9 bases match TRBD1. The J segment lost 4 bases and the V segment lost 4 bases, leaving 6 bases of the junction unmatched. This CDR3 is built from 14 residues. Germline CDR1 SGHDT, CDR2 YYEEEE. The CDR3 coding sequence is TGTGCCAGCAGCCCGGGACAGGGTGGGTACGAGCAGTACTTC. Translation: CASSPGQGGYEQYF.

This chain uses TRBV7-2 with TRBJ2-2, with 8 bases aligning to TRBD1. The germline V gene has CDR1 SGHTA and CDR2 FQGNSA. Trimming at V came to 5 bases and at J to 0 bases, leaving 2 bases not matched to a gene. The CDR3 runs to 15 residues. The CDR3 DNA follows: TGTGCCAGCAGCGCGGGACAGGCGAACACCGGGGAGCTGTTTTTT. Protein: CASSAGQANTGELFF. The whole variable domain, remainder taken from reference TRBV7-2 and TRBJ2-2, is GAGVSQSPSNKVTEKGKDVELRCDPISGHTALYWYRQSLGQGLEFLIYFQGNSAPDKSGLPSDRFSAERTGGSVSTLTIQRTQQEDSAVYLCASSAGQANTGELFFGEGSRLTVL.

The chain has TRBV2 and TRBJ2-3; 8 bases line up with TRBD1. The CDR3 consists of 15 residues. Germline-derived CDR1 and CDR2 are SNHLY and FYNNEI. With 6 bases clipped from V and 1 base from J, the junction kept 6 bases outside the gene matches. Here the CDR3 DNA reads TGTGCCAGCAGGGCTCCACAGGGGGGCACAGATACGCAGTATTTT. Encoded protein: CASRAPQGGTDTQYF. Full variable domain (rest looked up from reference TRBV2 and TRBJ2-3): EPEVTQTPSHQVTQMGQEVILRCVPISNHLYFYWYRQILGQKVEFLVSFYNNEISEKSEIFDDQFSVERPDGSNFTLKIRSTKLEDSAMYFCASRAPQGGTDTQYFGPGTRLTVL.

The chain joins TRBV25-1 to TRBJ2-5; 9 bases align to TRBD1. The CDR3 runs 15 residues. CDR1 is MGHDK, CDR2 SYGVNS, per germline. Trimming at V came to 3 bases and at J to 5 bases, leaving 7 bases not matched to a gene. The CDR3 sequence: CASSDLQGAEETQYF. The CDR3 DNA reads as TGTGCCAGCAGTGATCTACAGGGGGCGGAGGAGACCCAGTACTTC.

This clone has only a few counts. V and J are TRBV2 and TRBJ2-6, with D possibly matching TRBD1 (5 bases). CDR1 is SNHLY and CDR2 is FYNNEI in the germline V gene. Trimming took 6 bases from V and 2 from J, leaving 8 bases between them. The CDR3 totals 14 residues. CDR3 sequence reads: CASSVRAGANVLTF. Written as DNA, the CDR3 is TGTGCCAGCAGCGTCAGGGCTGGGGCCAACGTCCTGACTTTC.

CDR3 sequence: CASSFPTGVTYNSPLHF. The CDR3 DNA is TGTGCCAGCAGCTTCCCTACCGGGGTGACCTATAATTCACCCCTCCACTTT. The chain couples TRBV11-2 to TRBJ1-6, with D unclear. The CDR3 totals 17 residues. Trimming cost V 3 bases and J 2 bases, with 14 bases left between them. Germline CDR1 reads SGHAT; CDR2 reads FQNNGV. Filled out from reference TRBV11-2 and TRBJ1-6, the complete variable domain reads EAGVAQSPRYKIIEKRQSVAFWCNPISGHATLYWYQQILGQGPKLLIQFQNNGVVDDSQLPKDRFSAERLKGVDSTLKIQPAKLEDSAVYLCASSFPTGVTYNSPLHFGNGTRLTVT.

The chain joins TRBV28 to TRBJ2-7; D unclear. CDR1 MDHEN and CDR2 SYDVKM come from the germline V gene. V was pared by 5 bases and J by 7 bases, with 21 bases between. The CDR3 covers 15 residues. CDR3 sequence reads: CASSPPDRSSREQYV. The CDR3, as DNA: TGTGCCAGCAGTCCCCCGGACCGATCAAGCCGGGAGCAGTACGTC.

V and J are TRBV6-6 and TRBJ1-2; D is perhaps TRBD1 (6 bases). This CDR3 has 14 amino acids. V was cut by 6 bases and J by 4 bases, with 15 bases left in between. Germline V CDR1 and CDR2: MNHNY, SVGAGI (reference sequence). The CDR3 is CASSRPGEGYGYTF. The CDR3 DNA reads as TGTGCCAGCAGCCGCCCAGGGGAAGGCTATGGCTACACCTTC.

The rearrangement joins TRBV6-4 to TRBJ1-1; 10 bases are a match to TRBD1. The junction had 6 bases not matched to a gene; V was cut back by 6 bases and J by 2 bases. This CDR3 has 15 residues. Germline assignment: CDR1 MRHNA and CDR2 SNTAGT. CDR3 nucleotides: TGTGCCAGCAGCCCCGGGACAGGGGATAACACTGAAGCTTTCTTT. Its protein is CASSPGTGDNTEAFF.

The gene calls are TRBV5-1 and TRBJ2-5; D possibly corresponds to TRBD2 (5 bases). Deletions cut 1 base from V and 1 base from J, with 11 bases between. The CDR3 runs to 15 residues. Germline V CDR1 and CDR2: SGHRS, YFSETQ. CDR3 DNA sequence: TGCGCCAGCAGCTTGATCCCGGGATCCCAAGAGACCCAGTACTTC. This sequence encodes CASSLIPGSQETQYF.

This chain joins TRBV28 and TRBJ2-3; D is possibly TRBD1 (6 bases). This CDR3 has 16 residues. Trimming pared 8 bases from V and 7 bases from J, leaving 25 bases between. From germline, CDR1 is MDHEN and CDR2 SYDVKM. CDR3 DNA sequence: TGTGCCAGCTGTGGGGGTGGTGAGACAGGCATGAATACGCAGTATTTT. This translates into CASCGGGETGMNTQYF.

On this clone itself: One end of the junction fails to match germline, which may point to a read error. The rearrangement links TRBV2 to TRBJ2-5; 7 nucleotides agree with TRBD1. The CDR3 is 14 amino acids. Germline lookup yields CDR1 SNHLY and CDR2 FYNNEI. The CDR3 region is CASRAPGQQGTQYF. The CDR3 bases are TGTGCCAGCAGGGCCCCGGGACAGCAAGGGACCCAGTACTTC.

The DNA for the CDR3 is TGCGCCAGCAGCTTGTCGGGTTCACCCCTCCACTTT. Its protein product is CASSLSGSPLHF. The chain couples TRBV5-1 to TRBJ1-6; D is undetermined. V lost 1 base, J lost 9 bases, and 5 bases lay in between. The germline V gene has CDR1 SGHRS and CDR2 YFSETQ. The CDR3 has 12 residues.

The chain uses TRBV27 and TRBJ2-7; D not resolved. V gave up 3 bases and J gave up 0 bases, with 18 bases separating them. This CDR3 is 17 amino acids long. Germline assignment: CDR1 MNHEY and CDR2 SMNVEV (reference sequence). The CDR3 loop is CASSLEQDLRSSYEQYF. For the CDR3, the DNA is TGTGCCAGCAGTTTGGAGCAAGACCTTAGGAGCTCCTACGAGCAGTACTTC.

This rearrangement joins TRBV15 to TRBJ1-5, with D unclear. V dropped 6 bases and J dropped 5 bases, with 8 bases sitting between them. The germline V gene has CDR1 LNHNV and CDR2 YYDKDF (reference sequence). The CDR3 has 12 amino acids. For the CDR3, the DNA is TGTGCCACCAGTAGGCCTTATCAGCCCCAGCATTTT. Encoded protein: CATSRPYQPQHF.

This clone was seen only a few times. The CDR3 DNA sequence: TGTGCCTGGAGACGGTCCTCCGGGCCCCAGCATTTT. This translates into CAWRRSSGPQHF. The chain joins TRBV30 to TRBJ1-5; the D is unclear. Trimming left V 3 bases short and J 9 bases short, with 12 bases between. There are 12 residues in the CDR3. Per germline, CDR1 GTSNPN and CDR2 SVGIG (reference sequence).

Points on this clone: Relative to the germline gene, one junction end is altered; a read error may explain this. The chain employs TRBV7-6 and TRBJ1-1, with D unresolved. The CDR3 runs 14 residues. CDR1 and CDR2 (germline): SGHVS, FNYEAQ. In nucleotides, the CDR3 is TGTGCCAGCAGCTTAACAAACGAAAACACTGAAACTTTCTTT. This codes for CASSLTNENTETFF.

The V call is TRBV18, the J call TRBJ1-2, with 7 bases matching TRBD1. Trimming cost V 4 bases and J 8 bases; bases outside gene matches: 7. Germline assignment: CDR1 KGHSH and CDR2 LQKENI. This CDR3 has 13 amino acids. CDR3 sequence reads: CASSLTGSGGYTF. As DNA, the CDR3 is TGTGCCAGCTCACTGACAGGGAGTGGGGGCTACACCTTC.

The chain has TRBV2 and TRBJ1-1, with D possibly being TRBD1 (5 bases). From germline, CDR1 is SNHLY and CDR2 FYNNEI. V was trimmed by 6 bases and J by 1 base, leaving 9 bases between them. The CDR3 runs to 13 residues. The CDR3 DNA follows: TGTGCCAGCAGAGACACAGGGAACACTGAAGCTTTCTTT. Its protein product is CASRDTGNTEAFF.

This chain joins TRBV13 and TRBJ2-1; D possibly corresponds to TRBD2 (7 bases). This CDR3 contains 17 residues. Per the germline V gene, CDR1 is PRHDT and CDR2 is FYEKMQ (reference sequence). Trimming cost V 2 bases and J 0 bases, with 14 bases left between them. CDR3 DNA sequence: TGTGCCAGCAGCTTATATAGGGGGGGCAACTCCTACAATGAGCAGTTCTTC. Its translation is CASSLYRGGNSYNEQFF.

This clone appeared a single time. The V gene is TRBV10-2, the J gene TRBJ1-1, with no clear D. The germline V and J ends were trimmed by 4 bases and 12 bases, with 18 bases remaining between them. This CDR3 spans 13 amino acids. CDR1 WSHSY and CDR2 SAAADI come from the germline V gene. The CDR3 sequence is CASSVVADRESFF. In DNA, the CDR3 is TGCGCCAGCAGTGTCGTGGCGGACCGGGAGTCTTTCTTT.

The chain recombines TRBV20-1 with TRBJ2-7, with TRBD1 matching over 7 bases. Germline V gene lookup returns CDR1 DFQATT and CDR2 SNEGSKA (reference sequence). The CDR3 totals 10 residues. The CDR3 sequence: CSTGEHEQYF. The CDR3 DNA reads as TGCAGCACAGGGGAACACGAGCAGTACTTC.

V is TRBV29-1 and J is TRBJ1-1, with 10 bases that match TRBD1. The CDR3 loop spans 13 amino acids. Trimming removed 7 bases from V and 1 base from J; junction bases left unmatched: 3. CDR1 is SQVTM, CDR2 ANQGSEA, per germline. CDR3 protein: CSGDRGGNTEAFF. The DNA for the CDR3 is TGCAGCGGGGACAGGGGAGGGAACACTGAAGCTTTCTTT.

The chain has TRBV28 and TRBJ1-2; weak D call: TRBD1 (6 bases). The CDR3 is made up of 16 amino acids. Per the germline V gene, CDR1 is MDHEN and CDR2 is SYDVKM. Trimming shortened V by 7 bases and J by 4 bases, and 22 bases separated the two germline ends. The CDR3 DNA follows: TGTGCCAGCAAGGGGAGCGGGGCAGGGGTTATCTATGGCTACACCTTC. It is translated as CASKGSGAGVIYGYTF.

There are a few counts of this clone. The same CDR3 also results from other DNA sequences found in this sample. V and J are TRBV27 and TRBJ1-5, with 7 bases fitting TRBD1. CDR1 MNHEY and CDR2 SMNVEV come from the germline V gene (reference sequence). The CDR3 spans 13 residues. Trimming removed 3 bases from V and 7 bases from J; junction bases left unmatched: 3. CDR3 in amino acids: CASSLAGGQPQHF. The CDR3 DNA follows: TGTGCCAGCAGTTTGGCAGGGGGACAGCCCCAGCATTTT.

J is TRBJ2-5 and V is TRBV28; D remains unclear. Per the germline V gene, CDR1 is MDHEN and CDR2 is SYDVKM. V lost 3 bases and J 1 base, leaving 9 bases between the germline ends. The CDR3 runs to 14 residues. The CDR3 DNA reads TGTGCCAGCAGTTTTCCGGTCAGCCAAGAGACCCAGTACTTC. It specifies CASSFPVSQETQYF.

V is TRBV9 and J is TRBJ1-2, with a weak D call TRBD1 (5 bases). The CDR3 covers 15 residues. Trimming removed 0 bases at V and 5 bases at J, with 14 bases between. CDR1 SGDLS and CDR2 YYNGEE come from the germline V gene. The CDR3 DNA reads TGTGCCAGCAGCGTAGATGCGGGGCAGTCGTATGGCTACACCTTC. Encoded protein: CASSVDAGQSYGYTF.

This chain uses TRBV7-9 with TRBJ2-3; D call uncertain. This CDR3 comprises 16 residues. CDR1 is SEHNR, CDR2 FQNEAQ, per germline (reference sequence). V was clipped by 1 base and J by 0 bases, with 11 bases between them. CDR3 protein: CASSLGRTPSTDTQYF. Written as DNA, the CDR3 is TGTGCCAGCAGCTTAGGAAGGACCCCCAGCACAGATACGCAGTATTTT.

The gene calls are TRBV29-1 and TRBJ1-1; possibly TRBD1 for D (5 bases). Germline V gene data show CDR1 as SQVTM and CDR2 as ANQGSEA. The CDR3 runs 13 residues. Trimming took 4 bases from V and 5 from J, leaving 14 bases between them. DNA of the CDR3: TGCAGCGTTGGCATGACGGGGGGGACTGAAGCTTTCTTT. Its protein is CSVGMTGGTEAFF.

V gene TRBV6-5 combines with J gene TRBJ1-2; TRBD1 is a possible D gene (6 bases). Trimming stripped 0 bases from V and 5 bases from J, with 13 bases between. This CDR3 has 15 amino acids. Germline V gene sequence: CDR1 MNHEY, CDR2 SVGAGI. The chain's CDR3 is CASSYSEGHMYGYTF. The DNA of the CDR3 is TGTGCCAGCAGTTACTCGGAGGGACACATGTATGGCTACACCTTC.

The V and J genes are TRBV9 and TRBJ1-5; weak D call: TRBD1 (6 bases). The CDR3 has 15 amino acids. Trimming shortened V by 0 bases and J by 4 bases, and 11 bases separated the two germline ends. Looked up from germline, CDR1 is SGDLS and CDR2 is YYNGEE. The CDR3 spells CASSVDGGPNQPQHF. The CDR3 nucleotides are TGTGCCAGCAGCGTAGACGGGGGCCCTAATCAGCCCCAGCATTTT.